Shown below are 10 T cell receptor beta chains from a single sample sequenced in a study of CD8 T cells in ankylosing spondylitis. TCRdb processed the 5' RACE reads anew with MiXCR; each CDR3 protein has one entry. The sample contains 110,000 to 150,000 distinct CDR3 sequences, 7% to 10% of which appear only once. Sequenced: synovial fluid, either unsorted or a sorted T cell fraction (not recorded which). The receptor set was obtained from a male donor with ankylosing spondylitis.

The sample holds many counts of this clonotype. V is TRBV12-3 or TRBV12-4 and J is TRBJ1-2, with TRBD1 matching over 9 bases. CDR3 length: 16 residues. V was clipped by 5 bases and J by 5 bases; unmatched bases: 12. The CDR3 here is CASSIYRGPFPYGYTF. DNA of the CDR3: TGTGCCAGCAGTATATACAGGGGGCCATTTCCTTATGGCTACACCTTC.

This clonotype was seen repeatedly, ten times or more. The J gene is TRBJ2-5, the V gene TRBV9; D remains unclear. Germline CDR1 and CDR2: SGDLS and YYNGEE. The germline V and J ends were trimmed by 7 bases and 2 bases, with 9 bases remaining between them. The CDR3 has 12 residues. This CDR3 is CASSKGQETQYF. The CDR3 coding sequence is TGTGCCAGCTCAAAGGGACAAGAGACCCAGTACTTC.

The genes are TRBV9 and TRBJ1-5; no clear D. Between the trimmed V and J ends, which lost 4 bases and 7 bases, there was a span of 18 bases. The CDR3 length is 15 residues. Germline loops: CDR1 SGDLS, CDR2 YYNGEE. The CDR3 nucleotides are TGTGCCAGCAGCCCCACCGGGAACCCCCAGCAGCCCCAGCATTTT. Protein product: CASSPTGNPQQPQHF.

This clonotype showed up many times. The chain joins TRBV19 to TRBJ2-6; D is uncertain. Trimming left V 5 bases short and J 0 bases short, with 5 bases between. From germline, CDR1 is LNHDA and CDR2 SQIVND (reference sequence). The CDR3 has 14 amino acids. The CDR3 DNA sequence: TGTGCCAGTAGTTATACCTCTGGGGCCAACGTCCTGACTTTC. It translates to CASSYTSGANVLTF.

V is TRBV18 and J is TRBJ1-1; TRBD1 agrees at 8 bases. The trim removed 5 bases at V and 3 bases at J, leaving 5 bases unmatched. The CDR3 has 14 amino acids. CDR1 and CDR2 (germline): KGHSH, LQKENI. The CDR3 coding sequence is TGTGCCAGCTCATCACAGGGGGGTTACACTGAAGCTTTCTTT. Protein: CASSSQGGYTEAFF.

This clonotype has ten or more counts. CDR3 coding DNA: TGTGCCAGCGGAACACTTCGAGGCACTGAAGCTTTCTTT. This encodes CASGTLRGTEAFF. V is TRBV7-9 and J is TRBJ1-1; no clear D gene. V lost 8 bases to trimming and J lost 4 bases, with 14 bases between them. Germline V lookup: CDR1 SEHNR, CDR2 FQNEAQ (reference sequence). This CDR3 has 13 residues.

There are many counts of this clonotype. The CDR3 sequence: CASSWTGTGAFGNTIYF. CDR3 DNA sequence: TGTGCCAGCAGCTGGACCGGGACAGGTGCATTTGGAAACACCATATATTTT. This chain uses TRBV7-9 with TRBJ1-3, with TRBD1 identical over 8 bases. This CDR3 is 17 amino acids long. The germline gives CDR1 SEHNR, CDR2 FQNEAQ (reference sequence). The J segment lost 3 bases and the V segment lost 4 bases, leaving 11 bases of the junction unmatched.

The rearrangement uses TRBV25-1 and TRBJ2-3; D uncertain. V lost 4 bases and J 9 bases, leaving 8 bases between the germline ends. Germline lookup yields CDR1 MGHDK and CDR2 SYGVNS. The CDR3 loop spans 11 amino acids. CDR3 coding DNA: TGTGCCAGCAGTGTGGCGGAGACGCAGTATTTT. Translated: CASSVAETQYF.

This clonotype was detected ten times or more. V gene TRBV20-1 combines with J gene TRBJ1-3; D is uncertain. Germline CDR1 is DFQATT and CDR2 is SNEGSKA (reference sequence). CDR3 length equals 15 residues. The germline V and J ends were trimmed by 1 base and 2 bases, with 12 bases remaining between them. The CDR3 is CSARVKGLPGNTIYF. The CDR3 coding sequence is TGCAGTGCTAGAGTGAAGGGTTTGCCTGGAAACACCATATATTTT.

This clonotype was seen just once. V and J are TRBV4-1 and TRBJ1-2; 10 nucleotides line up with TRBD1. With 4 bases clipped from V and 3 bases from J, the junction kept 5 bases outside the gene matches. The CDR3 has 15 residues. The germline gives CDR1 MGHRA, CDR2 YSYEKL. CDR3 nucleotide sequence: TGCGCCAGCAGCCGGGGGACAGGGGATTACTATGGCTACACCTTC. Encoded protein: CASSRGTGDYYGYTF.